The source of this T cell receptor beta chain is a study of radiotherapy plus CTLA-4 blockade in lung cancer. Study-wide background: In roughly 19% of patients, objective responses were seen; 31% had disease control. Broader study findings: Peripheral blood showed expansion of tumor-derived TCR clones after radiotherapy and ipilimumab.

The V end lost 5 bases, the J end lost 0 bases, and 14 bases lay between the germline ends. Germline-derived CDR1 and CDR2 are SGHVS and FNYEAQ. The CDR3 covers 15 residues. This table comes from immunoSEQ multiplex PCR, and its TCRdb copy is limited to in-frame clones, with some not included. This table holds about 90,000 clones, approximately 75% found once. Worth noting for this clone: What it binds is not known. Different DNA sequences within this sample yield the same CDR3.

The source is a human donor with non-small cell lung cancer that progressed on radiotherapy plus ipilimumab. The sample consisted of peripheral blood, taken from a patient treated with radiotherapy plus ipilimumab. The rearrangement links TRBV7-6 to TRBJ2-7; the D gene is possibly TRBD2 (6 bases). The CDR3 protein is CASSPRGGDSYEQYF. In DNA form, the CDR3 reads TGTGCCAGCAGCCCAAGGGGCGGGGACTCCTACGAGCAGTACTTC.